The rows below give T cell receptor beta chains drawn from one sample of a study of blood T cell repertoires in COVID-19. The data were produced by immunoSEQ multiplex PCR, yet TCRdb's version contains in-frame clones alone and is incomplete. The sample yields about 280,000 clones, 85% seen once. The sequenced sample was peripheral blood. These receptors were collected from a man aged 45-65 years with active or convalescent COVID-19. CDR3s include the opening cysteine and the closing phenylalanine or tryptophan. A D gene is named only where the DNA matches it firmly.

CDR3: CASSLGTALLYGYTF
J: TRBJ1-2
D: NA
V: TRBV7-9

CDR3: CASSHRTTDREGDYGYTF
J: TRBJ1-2
D: NA
V: TRBV21-1

CDR3: CASSLAGKTYNEQFF
J: TRBJ2-1
D: NA
V: TRBV7-9

CDR3: CASSPRPDRYPGELFF
J: TRBJ2-2
D: NA
V: TRBV28

CDR3: CASSLRDTEAFF
J: TRBJ1-1
D: NA
V: TRBV12-3/TRBV12-4

CDR3: CASSPRILAGTNEQYF
J: TRBJ2-7
D: TRBD2
V: TRBV18

CDR3: CASSRGQVGLNTEAFF
J: TRBJ1-1
D: NA
V: TRBV18

CDR3: CSARPDGSPADTQYF
J: TRBJ2-3
D: NA
V: TRBV29-1

CDR3: CASSLDPSSGSEQFF
J: TRBJ2-1
D: TRBD2
V: TRBV5-1

CDR3: CASSLGLYNEQFF
J: TRBJ2-1
D: NA
V: TRBV11-3

CDR3: CASSLEGGWKETQYF
J: TRBJ2-5
D: NA
V: TRBV7-6

CDR3: CASTTGQGHTEAFF
J: TRBJ1-1
D: TRBD1
V: TRBV19

CDR3: CASSLGPRDYGQPQHF
J: TRBJ1-5
D: NA
V: TRBV5-6

CDR3: CASSVVSSYEQYF
J: TRBJ2-7
D: NA
V: TRBV2

CDR3: CAWSVQYRTDNEQFF
J: TRBJ2-1
D: NA
V: TRBV30

CDR3: CASSVPGSSGNTIYF
J: TRBJ1-3
D: NA
V: TRBV7-9

CDR3: CASSIGAGGYDEAFF
J: TRBJ1-1
D: TRBD1
V: TRBV19

CDR3: CSASWRVEQYF
J: TRBJ2-7
D: NA
V: TRBV20-1

CDR3: CSAGQSSGNTIYF
J: TRBJ1-3
D: NA
V: TRBV29-1

CDR3: CSVEKGSISTDTQYF
J: TRBJ2-3
D: NA
V: TRBV29-1

CDR3: CASSYAAGGRVEAFF
J: TRBJ1-1
D: TRBD1
V: TRBV6-2/TRBV6-3

CDR3: CASSLTGTNTIYF
J: TRBJ1-3
D: NA
V: TRBV5-1

CDR3: CASSLRGNEQFF
J: TRBJ2-1
D: NA
V: TRBV4-1

CDR3: CATSDLATSYEQYF
J: TRBJ2-7
D: NA
V: TRBV24-1

CDR3: CASSLQGPQGYTF
J: TRBJ1-2
D: NA
V: TRBV6-2/TRBV6-3

CDR3: CASSSTSGGYNEQFF
J: TRBJ2-1
D: TRBD2
V: TRBV7-2

CDR3: CASSVRTGGVETQYF
J: TRBJ2-5
D: TRBD1
V: TRBV9

CDR3: CASKPSPGVGNEKLFF
J: TRBJ1-4
D: NA
V: TRBV5-1

CDR3: CASSFRQAGEQYF
J: TRBJ2-7
D: NA
V: TRBV12-3/TRBV12-4

CDR3: CASSLRRAGSYNEQFF
J: TRBJ2-1
D: NA
V: TRBV28

CDR3: CASSPRVVGAFF
J: TRBJ1-1
D: NA
V: TRBV28

CDR3: CAEDRLFKRNEQFF
J: TRBJ2-1
D: NA
V: TRBV10-2

CDR3: CASSLSGYQPQHF
J: TRBJ1-5
D: NA
V: TRBV9

CDR3: CASSSPKGGEQYF
J: TRBJ2-7
D: TRBD2
V: TRBV6-5

CDR3: CSVIGTGGHEQYF
J: TRBJ2-7
D: TRBD1
V: TRBV29-1

CDR3: CASSLVADTEAFF
J: TRBJ1-1
D: NA
V: TRBV5-8

CDR3: CASSSGGTGQLNSPLHF
J: TRBJ1-6
D: TRBD1
V: TRBV19

CDR3: CATSRRSVQSNEKLFF
J: TRBJ1-4
D: NA
V: TRBV15

CDR3: CASSLLRTQGYTDTQYF
J: TRBJ2-3
D: NA
V: TRBV5-6

CDR3: CSALLAGQGPAYGYTF
J: TRBJ1-2
D: TRBD1
V: TRBV29-1

CDR3: CASSPASSGGYNEQFF
J: TRBJ2-1
D: TRBD2
V: TRBV7-7

CDR3: CSASRGFGANEKLFF
J: TRBJ1-4
D: NA
V: TRBV20-1

CDR3: CASSSQQGAGNTIYF
J: TRBJ1-3
D: TRBD1
V: TRBV5-1

CDR3: CAISEQAYEQYF
J: TRBJ2-7
D: NA
V: TRBV10-3

CDR3: CATSDGQGSTDTQYF
J: TRBJ2-3
D: TRBD1
V: TRBV24-1

CDR3: CASSQGLAGVVEQFF
J: TRBJ2-1
D: TRBD2
V: TRBV5-6

CDR3: CASNIRSGTQNTEAFF
J: TRBJ1-1
D: NA
V: TRBV3-1/TRBV3-2

CDR3: CASSTGQGTYNEQFF
J: TRBJ2-1
D: TRBD1
V: TRBV5-4

CDR3: CASNPGRGNQPQHF
J: TRBJ1-5
D: NA
V: TRBV19